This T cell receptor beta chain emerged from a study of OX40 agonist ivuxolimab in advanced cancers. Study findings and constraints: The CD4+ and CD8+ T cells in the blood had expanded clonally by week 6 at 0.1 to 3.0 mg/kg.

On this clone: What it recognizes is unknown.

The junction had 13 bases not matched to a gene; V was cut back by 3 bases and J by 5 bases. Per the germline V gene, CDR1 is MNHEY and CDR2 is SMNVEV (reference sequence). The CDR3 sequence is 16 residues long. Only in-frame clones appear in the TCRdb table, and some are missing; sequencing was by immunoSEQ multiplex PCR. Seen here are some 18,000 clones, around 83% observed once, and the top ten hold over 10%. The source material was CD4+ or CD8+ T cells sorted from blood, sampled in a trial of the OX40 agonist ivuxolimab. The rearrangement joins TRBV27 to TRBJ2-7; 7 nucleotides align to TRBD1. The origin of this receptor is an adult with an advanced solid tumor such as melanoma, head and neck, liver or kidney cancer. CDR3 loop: CASSFLLSTGVNEQYF. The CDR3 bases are TGTGCCAGCAGTTTCTTGTTATCTACAGGGGTAAACGAGCAGTACTTC.